This entry describes one TCR beta chain. Its target antigen remains unknown. Base quality data are lacking; no much larger clone is found one base away. These data belong to a study of CD8+CD57+ T cells in acquired aplastic anemia (dated by TCRdb to 2016 to 2019). At the level of the whole study: A mean of about 3.2 ug of DNA, ranging from roughly 0.17 to 30 ug, was extracted from sorted CD4+ and CD8+ cells. CD8+CD57+ expansion was defined as a frequency above the mean frequency observed in healthy subjects.

V lost 4 bases and J lost 10 bases, and the count of bases not matched to a germline gene is 13. The CDR3 numbers 16 residues from cysteine through phenylalanine. The retained sequence is limited to the CDR3, 48 bases, with the frame set at the first base. CDR1 and CDR2 are drawn from the germline V gene: SGHVS, FQNEAQ. Findings and caveats that apply to the study as a whole: CD8+ Simpson's diversity did not differ significantly between patients and healthy controls (P=0.060). Some 30 CD8+ CDR3 sequences were shared between patients and controls but appeared highly expressed in patients and within their immunodominant clones.

The patients picked for sequencing were ones in whom flow cytometry had shown an expansion of CD8+CD57+ cells. Every patient had severe acquired aplastic anemia, diagnosed using the International Study of Aplastic Anemia and Agranulocytosis and Camitta criteria. No patient had received any therapy when blood was sampled. In this study, sorted CD4+ and CD8+ T cells from the blood of healthy subjects and of severe aplastic anemia patients had their TCR repertoires deep-sequenced. Patients were enrolled under clinicaltrials.gov protocols 00001620, 01623167, 00001397, 00071045, 00081523 and 00961064 in the USA. Ficoll-Paque density gradient centrifugation was used to isolate peripheral blood mononuclear cells. Before DNA extraction, CD4+ and CD8+ T cells were sorted with FACS or magnetic beads. Genomic DNA served as template for TCR beta VDJ combination and CDR3 sequence profiling. TCR repertoire sequencing was run on an Illumina HiSeq 2000. The authors' pipeline ran thus. Repertoire assessment relied on Simpson's diversity index, CDR3 size and DJ length profiles, and TRBV/TRBJ rearrangement plots. The immunodominant clone was defined as the most abundant DNA sequence in deep sequencing data. CDR3 amino acid sequences were checked for sharing across subjects and were also compared against the VDJdb database and published repertoires. The raw public reads went through TCRdb reprocessing: fastp at Q25, MiXCR clone calling, in-frame beta chains kept. A single entry per CDR3 protein holds the most common genes and DNA from its merged rows. In this record, the V and J calls reflect TCRdb's handling and not the investigators' own analysis. This sample gives a few hundred thousand distinct CDR3 sequences in total; approximately 86% of them show up just once. Less than 50% of the sample is in the top ten clones.

The sequencing input was sorted CD4+, CD8+, or CD8+CD57+ T cells (not recorded which) from PBMCs. The sequence came from a human donor with aplastic anemia. Recombination joined TRBV7-8 with TRBJ2-1, with 10 bases matching TRBD2. The sequence in DNA is TGTGCCAGCAGCTCTTGGACTAGCGGCAATACCCAGGAGCAGTTCTTC. Its protein reads: CASSSWTSGNTQEQFF.